One and the same sample provided the 26 T cell receptor beta chains below, sequenced in a study of T cell responses to AZD1222 COVID-19 vaccine. TCRdb's table, derived via immunoSEQ multiplex PCR, lists solely in-frame clones and lacks some. The sample yields fewer than 120,000 clones, about 90% seen once. Sequencing was performed on peripheral blood, taken on day 0 of AZD1222 vaccination. Receptor source: an adult in good health.

The chain uses TRBV11-3 and TRBJ1-1; D gene unclear. The V end lost 2 bases, the J end lost 2 bases, and 9 bases lay between the germline ends. Germline V lookup: CDR1 SGHNT, CDR2 YENEEA. The length of the CDR3 is 14 residues. The chain's CDR3 is CASSLIGLNTEAFF. CDR3 bases: TGTGCCAGCAGCTTAATTGGGCTCAACACTGAAGCTTTCTTT. Looking up the rest from reference TRBV11-3 and TRBJ1-1 gives the full variable domain: EAGVVQSPRYKIIEKKQPVAFWCNPISGHNTLYWYLQNLGQGPELLIRYENEEAVDDSQLPKDRFSAERLKGVDSTLKIQPAELGDSAVYLCASSLIGLNTEAFFGQGTRLTVV.

This chain joins TRBV28 and TRBJ2-7, with D unresolved. The germline gives CDR1 MDHEN, CDR2 SYDVKM. The V and J ends lost 7 bases and 5 bases respectively, with 15 bases between them. This CDR3 comprises 13 residues. CDR3 sequence (DNA): TGTGCCAGCACCCAGTCTCCCTTGGACGAGCAGTACTTC. Protein: CASTQSPLDEQYF.

The chain recombines TRBV18 with TRBJ1-6; 8 bases are shared with TRBD1. CDR1 and CDR2 from the germline V gene are KGHSH and LQKENI. Trimming cost V 3 bases and J 7 bases; bases outside gene matches: 5. The CDR3 covers 15 residues. The CDR3 loop reads CASSPLGDRNSPLHF. In DNA, the CDR3 is TGTGCCAGCTCACCGTTGGGGGACAGGAATTCACCCCTCCACTTT.

V is TRBV2 and J is TRBJ2-7; the match to TRBD2 covers 7 bases. V lost 3 bases and J lost 3; bases outside the gene matches: 8. The CDR3 sequence is 15 residues long. CDR1 SNHLY and CDR2 FYNNEI come from the germline V gene. The DNA for the CDR3 is TGTGCCAGCAGTGAGGAGACTAGCAGGGTCTACGAGCAGTACTTC. Translation: CASSEETSRVYEQYF.

This chain joins TRBV6-5 and TRBJ1-1; D gene ambiguous. The CDR3 runs to 13 residues. CDR1 and CDR2 from the germline V gene are MNHEY and SVGAGI. Trimming left V 5 bases short and J 7 bases short, with 14 bases between. The CDR3 nucleotides are TGTGCCAGCAGTCATGGCGGCTTAATTGAAGCTTTCTTT. Translation gives CASSHGGLIEAFF.

This chain links TRBV15 with TRBJ2-7; no clear D gene. The CDR3 has 13 residues. Germline values: CDR1 LNHNV, CDR2 YYDKDF (reference sequence). With 8 bases removed from V and 2 bases from J, the gap between germline ends came to 13 bases. Written as DNA, the CDR3 is TGTGCCACCTCCAGTCCCGCTACCTACGAGCAGTACTTC. Its translation is CATSSPATYEQYF.

The V call is TRBV3-1 (or the pseudogene TRBV3-2), the J call TRBJ1-5; a weak D match, TRBD1 (5 bases). Germline V CDR1 and CDR2: LGHDT, YNNKEL (reference sequence). This CDR3 contains 13 residues. V was pared by 8 bases and J by 4 bases, with 12 bases between. CDR3 protein: CASGGRGNQPQHF. As DNA, the CDR3 is TGTGCCAGCGGGGGACGGGGGAATCAGCCCCAGCATTTT.

The chain couples TRBV18 to TRBJ2-5; either TRBD1 or TRBD2 may fit D (5 bases each). There are 15 residues in the CDR3. The V end was cut by 6 bases, the J end by 4 bases, with 18 bases between. Germline values: CDR1 KGHSH, CDR2 LQKENI. In DNA, the CDR3 is TGTGCCAGCTCCGTTTTGGGGGACCTGGGAGAGACCCAGTACTTC. Protein sequence: CASSVLGDLGETQYF.

With regard to this clone: Other DNA sequences in this sample translate to the same CDR3. The CDR3 region has the DNA TGCAGTGCCTCTTCCAATCAGCCCCAGCATTTT. Amino acid sequence: CSASSNQPQHF. The V and J genes are TRBV20-1 and TRBJ1-5; no reliable D call. Trimming cost V 6 bases and J 3 bases, with 6 bases left between them. Germline V gives CDR1 DFQATT, CDR2 SNEGSKA (reference sequence). The CDR3 spans 11 residues.

V gene TRBV6-1 combines with J gene TRBJ1-6; no firm D call. The CDR3 has 13 residues. Germline CDR1 MNHNS, CDR2 SASEGT. V was pared by 2 bases and J by 7 bases, with 6 bases between. The CDR3 region is CASSEIGNSPLHF. As DNA, the CDR3 is TGTGCCAGCAGTGAAATCGGGAATTCACCCCTCCACTTT.

This chain connects TRBV4-1 to TRBJ2-1; 13 nucleotides line up with TRBD2. The germline V gene encodes CDR1 MGHRA and CDR2 YSYEKL. V shed 1 base and J 4 bases; nucleotides not matched to a gene: 7. CDR3 size: 18 residues. CDR3 protein: CASSQGLAGGRNYNEQFF. The CDR3 region has the DNA TGCGCCAGCAGCCAAGGACTAGCGGGGGGCAGAAATTACAATGAGCAGTTCTTC.

V gene TRBV11-3 combines with J gene TRBJ2-7; 7 bases align to TRBD1. The germline V gene encodes CDR1 SGHNT and CDR2 YENEEA. The ends lost 5 bases at V and 3 bases at J; junction bases unmatched: 7. This CDR3 region has 14 residues. This chain's CDR3 is CASSGRDRDYEQYF. For the CDR3, the DNA is TGTGCCAGCAGCGGCCGGGACAGAGACTACGAGCAGTACTTC.

The V gene is TRBV5-6, the J gene TRBJ1-1; 8 bases are a match to TRBD1. The CDR3 length is 15 residues. Germline CDR1 and CDR2: SGHDT and YYEEEE. J lost 2 bases, V lost 1 base, and 4 bases had no gene match. The chain's CDR3 is CASSLYGTGNTEAFF. In DNA form, the CDR3 reads TGTGCCAGCAGCTTGTACGGGACAGGCAACACTGAAGCTTTCTTT.

This chain links TRBV6-5 with TRBJ1-2; weak D call: TRBD1 (5 bases). In germline, CDR1 is MNHEY, CDR2 SVGAGI. This CDR3 contains 12 residues. Trimming pared 2 bases from V and 7 bases from J, leaving 8 bases between. Written as DNA, the CDR3 is TGTGCCAGCAGTTACGGGGGGAGTGGCTACACCTTC. Protein product: CASSYGGSGYTF.

The chain's CDR3 is CASSDSKGRGAFTDTQYF. The CDR3 region has the DNA TGTGCCAGCAGTGACTCGAAGGGACGGGGGGCCTTCACAGATACGCAGTATTTT. This chain connects TRBV6-4 to TRBJ2-3, with D possibly matching TRBD2 (7 bases). Germline V CDR1 and CDR2: MRHNA, SNTAGT. The CDR3 sequence is 18 residues long. The V end lost 0 bases, the J end lost 2 bases, and 18 bases lay between the germline ends.

V usage is TRBV27 and J usage is TRBJ2-3; 9 bases agree with TRBD2. The CDR3 is 15 amino acids. Germline V gives CDR1 MNHEY, CDR2 SMNVEV (reference sequence). Trimming removed 7 bases from V and 2 bases from J; junction bases left unmatched: 7. The CDR3 spells CASKASGASTDTQYF. For the CDR3, the DNA is TGTGCCAGCAAGGCTAGCGGGGCCTCCACAGATACGCAGTATTTT.

The sample holds a few counts of this clone. The chain has TRBV6-2 or TRBV6-3 and TRBJ1-5; TRBD1 matches 11 bases. Germline-derived CDR1 and CDR2 are MNHEY and SVGEGT. Trimming removed 5 bases from V and 2 bases from J; junction bases left unmatched: 5. This CDR3 contains 16 residues. The CDR3 DNA is TGTGCCAGCAGTGGGGGACAGGGGGTGCGCAATCAGCCCCAGCATTTT. Amino acids: CASSGGQGVRNQPQHF.

The chain combines TRBV19 with TRBJ1-1; maybe TRBD1 (5 bases). The germline gives CDR1 LNHDA, CDR2 SQIVND (reference sequence). Trimming removed 3 bases at V and 0 bases at J, with 14 bases between. The CDR3 has 16 amino acids. The CDR3 protein is CASSILLTEMNTEAFF. The CDR3 region has the DNA TGTGCCAGTAGTATCCTCCTGACAGAAATGAACACTGAAGCTTTCTTT.

The rearrangement joins TRBV11-3 to TRBJ2-6; 9 bases line up with TRBD1. Per the germline V gene, CDR1 is SGHNT and CDR2 is YENEEA. Trimming took 6 bases from V and 0 from J; bases not matched to a gene: 15. The CDR3 contains 20 residues. CDR3 sequence reads: CASSGPLGRDRDSGANVLTF. Here the CDR3 DNA reads TGTGCCAGCAGTGGGCCCTTGGGACGGGACAGGGACTCTGGGGCCAACGTCCTGACTTTC. Combining the CDR3 with reference TRBV11-3 and TRBJ2-6 gives the whole variable domain EAGVVQSPRYKIIEKKQPVAFWCNPISGHNTLYWYLQNLGQGPELLIRYENEEAVDDSQLPKDRFSAERLKGVDSTLKIQPAELGDSAVYLCASSGPLGRDRDSGANVLTFGAGSRLTVL.

The chain carries TRBV5-1 and TRBJ2-5; 14 bases align to TRBD2. Germline CDR1 SGHRS, CDR2 YFSETQ. CDR3 length equals 15 residues. The V segment lost 4 bases and the J segment 6 bases; nucleotides outside the gene matches: 5. The CDR3 DNA reads TGCGCCAGCAGCCGGGGACTAGCGGGGGAAAAGACCCAGTACTTC. Translated: CASSRGLAGEKTQYF. Variable domain in full (rest from reference TRBV5-1 and TRBJ2-5): KAGVTQTPRYLIKTRGQQVTLSCSPISGHRSVSWYQQTPGQGLQFLFEYFSETQRNKGNFPGRFSGRQFSNSRSEMNVSTLELGDSALYLCASSRGLAGEKTQYFGPGTRLLVL.

The chain combines TRBV6-5 with TRBJ2-7, with 13 bases identical to TRBD2. The CDR3 totals 16 residues. V was clipped by 0 bases and J by 7 bases; unmatched bases: 6. Germline V gives CDR1 MNHEY, CDR2 SVGAGI. CDR3 sequence: CASSYSILAGGQEQYF. The CDR3 DNA reads as TGTGCCAGCAGTTACTCGATACTAGCGGGGGGGCAGGAGCAGTACTTC.

This clone was counted once. The rearrangement joins TRBV28 to TRBJ2-3; D is possibly TRBD1 (6 bases). V was clipped by 7 bases and J by 2 bases, with 10 bases between them. The CDR3 contains 13 residues. CDR1 and CDR2 from the germline V gene are MDHEN and SYDVKM. CDR3 in DNA: TGTGCCAGCATCAACAGGGTCACAGATACGCAGTATTTT. Protein sequence: CASINRVTDTQYF.

In the case of this clone: Additional DNA sequences in this sample encode the identical CDR3. The chain has TRBV12-3 or TRBV12-4 and TRBJ2-5; TRBD1 is a possible D gene (5 bases). The CDR3 contains 12 residues. Trimming took 2 bases from V and 4 from J, leaving 5 bases between them. CDR3 bases: TGTGCCAGCAGTTTAAGGGGAGAGACCCAGTACTTC. It translates to CASSLRGETQYF.

The rearrangement uses TRBV5-6 and TRBJ1-5; D possibly corresponds to TRBD1 (6 bases). Trimming took off 6 bases at V and 7 bases at J, with 17 bases between the two ends. Germline V gene data show CDR1 as SGHDT and CDR2 as YYEEEE. The CDR3 consists of 14 residues. CDR3 loop: CASTNGGLGQPQHF. The CDR3 DNA reads TGTGCCAGCACCAACGGGGGGCTGGGGCAGCCCCAGCATTTT.

V gene TRBV5-1 combines with J gene TRBJ2-7, with 8 bases aligning to TRBD2. In germline, CDR1 is SGHRS, CDR2 YFSETQ. The CDR3 runs 16 residues. V trimming: 3 bases; J trimming: 0 bases; junction bases outside the gene matches: 8. The CDR3 is CASSWSGSGGSYEQYF. The CDR3 region has the DNA TGCGCCAGCAGCTGGTCGGGCAGCGGGGGCTCCTACGAGCAGTACTTC.

The chain combines TRBV6-5 with TRBJ1-4, with a possible D match to TRBD1 (5 bases). The CDR3 runs 12 residues. Per the germline V gene, CDR1 is MNHEY and CDR2 is SVGAGI. V lost 7 bases, J lost 8 bases, and 11 bases lay in between. This chain's CDR3 is CASNRRGEKLFF. The CDR3 coding sequence is TGTGCCAGCAATCGGAGGGGCGAAAAACTGTTTTTT.